Listed here is a single T cell receptor beta chain. Its antigen is still unknown. The sample belongs to a study of cytomegalovirus exposure and HLA in healthy donors. Overall study findings and caveats: Later analysis showed TCR association rates varying by HLA locus, highest for DRB1 and lowest for HLA-C. Rare sequences made up most TCRs, while some public TCRs were found in many donors. The study had only CMV serostatus as immune exposure information.

Trimming took 4 bases from V and 1 from J, leaving 14 bases between them. Germline values: CDR1 MNHNS, CDR2 SASEGT. The CDR3 spans 15 residues. In the PCR, 60 Vbeta and 13 Jbeta primers were used. Repertoires were generated with immunoSEQ multiplex PCR, while TCRdb's copy carries only in-frame clones and drops some. The sample lists around 91,000 clones; around 79% were seen once. The chain couples TRBV6-1 to TRBJ2-7; D is uncertain. Source material: PBMCs. The receptor comes from a middle-aged woman in good health and CMV-seropositive. The CDR3 nucleotides read TGTGCCAGCAGTGGCGCCGGTGGTGCGTCCTACGAGCAGTACTTC. It codes for CASSGAGGASYEQYF.